This entry concerns a single TCR beta chain. As yet, its antigen is unknown. The CDR3 consists of 17 residues. Germline CDR1 and CDR2: MDHEN and SYDVKM. Trimming removed 7 bases from V and 8 bases from J; junction bases left unmatched: 15. This sample stems from a study of beta chain features in type 1 diabetes. CD4+ cells of the naive, central memory, regulatory and stem cell-like memory types were sorted via CD45RO/CCR7/CD25/CD127/CD95/CD27. General observations from the study: All four CD4+ subsets of Type 1 diabetes patients contained TCRB CDR3s that were moderately but significantly shorter. Amplification by PCR could prefer shorter templates, with the same effect in patients and controls. A closer apparent resemblance between naive, central memory and Treg TCRB repertoires was seen in patients than in healthy donors.

Expressed TCRB transcripts got sequenced, as all isolated RNA was reverse transcribed. Repertoires were generated with immunoSEQ multiplex PCR, while TCRdb's copy carries only in-frame clones and drops some. The sample lists 500,000 to 850,000 clones; about 14% were seen once. V and J are TRBV28 and TRBJ2-1, with TRBD1 matching 12 bases. The clonotype was recovered from a young man with type 1 diabetes. Sequencing used naive CD4+ T cells from blood. CDR3: CASTANPGTGGAHEQFF. CDR3 coding DNA: TGTGCCAGCACAGCGAACCCGGGGACAGGGGGCGCGCATGAGCAGTTCTTC.